The rows below give T cell receptor beta chains drawn from one sample of a study of vaccination effects on CD4 cells after COVID-19. Sequencing used immunoSEQ multiplex PCR; TCRdb keeps in-frame clones, though not all of them. The table includes about 70,000 clones, about 80% detected once. These receptors have no identified antigens. The sequences come from CD4+ T cells from PBMCs cultured with SARS-CoV-2 spike peptides, collected before COVID-19 vaccination. The receptors stem from a human donor who received a COVID-19 vaccine. CDR3s include the opening cysteine and the closing phenylalanine or tryptophan. Fields, in order: D gene, V gene, clone size, J gene, CDR3 protein, CDR3 DNA. The D gene is left open where the match is weak. Clone sizes are given selectively: once, few, many, or a class where the clone is expanded.

d_call: TRBD1
v_call: TRBV25-1
clone_size: -
j_call: TRBJ1-2
cdr3_aa: CASRPGQAGYGYTF
cdr3_nt: TGTGCCAGCAGGCCGGGACAGGCGGGCTATGGCTACACCTTC

d_call: -
v_call: TRBV5-5
clone_size: -
j_call: TRBJ2-4
cdr3_aa: CASSSQADPTNIQYF
cdr3_nt: TGTGCCAGCAGCTCCCAAGCGGACCCCACGAACATTCAGTACTTC

d_call: TRBD1
v_call: TRBV2
clone_size: -
j_call: TRBJ1-2
cdr3_aa: CASRDRETNYGYTF
cdr3_nt: TGTGCCAGCAGGGACAGGGAAACTAACTATGGCTACACCTTC

d_call: -
v_call: TRBV11-3
clone_size: -
j_call: TRBJ2-1
cdr3_aa: CASSLDPGGNEQFF
cdr3_nt: TGTGCCAGCAGCTTAGACCCAGGGGGGAATGAGCAGTTCTTC

d_call: TRBD1
v_call: TRBV6-6
clone_size: once
j_call: TRBJ2-6
cdr3_aa: CASSLTGGNSGANVLTF
cdr3_nt: TGTGCCAGCAGTCTCACAGGGGGAAACTCTGGGGCCAACGTCCTGACTTTC

d_call: -
v_call: TRBV18
clone_size: -
j_call: TRBJ2-3
cdr3_aa: CASSPYTGRTSTDTQYF
cdr3_nt: TGTGCCAGCTCACCATACACAGGAAGAACTAGCACAGATACGCAGTATTTT

d_call: TRBD1
v_call: TRBV3-1/TRBV3-2
clone_size: -
j_call: TRBJ2-4
cdr3_aa: CASSQDGDRGDIQYF
cdr3_nt: TGTGCCAGCAGCCAAGACGGGGACAGAGGGGACATTCAGTACTTC

d_call: -
v_call: TRBV6-5
clone_size: once
j_call: TRBJ1-2
cdr3_aa: CASSTTGQTSGYTF
cdr3_nt: TGTGCCAGCAGCACTACGGGACAAACTTCGGGCTACACCTTC

d_call: -
v_call: TRBV18
clone_size: -
j_call: TRBJ1-3
cdr3_aa: CASSGWDAYSGNTIYF
cdr3_nt: TGTGCCAGCTCAGGATGGGACGCTTACTCTGGAAACACCATATATTTT

d_call: -
v_call: TRBV5-5
clone_size: -
j_call: TRBJ2-2
cdr3_aa: CASSLAGNTGELFF
cdr3_nt: TGTGCCAGCAGCTTGGCGGGGAACACCGGGGAGCTGTTTTTT

d_call: TRBD1
v_call: TRBV7-2
clone_size: -
j_call: TRBJ1-1
cdr3_aa: CASGEGGVGTEAFF
cdr3_nt: TGTGCCAGCGGCGAAGGGGGCGTCGGCACTGAAGCTTTCTTT

d_call: TRBD1
v_call: TRBV18
clone_size: -
j_call: TRBJ2-2
cdr3_aa: CASGQGTGELFF
cdr3_nt: TGTGCCAGCGGACAGGGAACCGGGGAGCTGTTTTTT

d_call: -
v_call: TRBV7-6
clone_size: -
j_call: TRBJ1-1
cdr3_aa: CASSPATASNTEAFF
cdr3_nt: TGTGCCAGCAGCCCAGCGACAGCGTCGAACACTGAAGCTTTCTTT

d_call: -
v_call: TRBV5-1
clone_size: -
j_call: TRBJ2-5
cdr3_aa: CASSLELRGAETQYF
cdr3_nt: TGCGCCAGCAGCTTGGAGTTGCGGGGAGCGGAGACCCAGTACTTC

d_call: TRBD1
v_call: TRBV5-1
clone_size: -
j_call: TRBJ1-4
cdr3_aa: CASSPTGVTNEKLFF
cdr3_nt: TGCGCCAGCAGTCCTACAGGGGTGACTAATGAAAAACTGTTTTTT

d_call: -
v_call: TRBV9
clone_size: once
j_call: TRBJ2-1
cdr3_aa: CASSARLSSGNEQFF
cdr3_nt: TGTGCCAGCAGCGCTCGACTTAGCTCGGGTAATGAGCAGTTCTTC

d_call: -
v_call: TRBV6-5
clone_size: -
j_call: TRBJ2-1
cdr3_aa: CASSRKGYGNEQFF
cdr3_nt: TGTGCCAGCAGTAGGAAGGGATATGGCAATGAGCAGTTCTTC

d_call: -
v_call: TRBV10-1
clone_size: -
j_call: TRBJ1-6
cdr3_aa: CASSENGNNSPLHF
cdr3_nt: TGCGCCAGCAGTGAAAACGGCAATAATTCACCCCTCCACTTT

d_call: -
v_call: TRBV19
clone_size: -
j_call: TRBJ2-4
cdr3_aa: CASTSGYLLAKNIQYF
cdr3_nt: TGTGCCAGTACTTCCGGGTATCTCCTAGCCAAAAACATTCAGTACTTC

d_call: TRBD1
v_call: TRBV5-1
clone_size: -
j_call: TRBJ2-5
cdr3_aa: CASSGLTGSSLETQYF
cdr3_nt: TGCGCCAGCAGCGGGCTGACAGGGAGTAGTCTAGAGACCCAGTACTTC

d_call: -
v_call: TRBV5-1
clone_size: -
j_call: TRBJ2-5
cdr3_aa: CASSLGGAETQYF
cdr3_nt: TGCGCCAGCAGCTTGGGAGGGGCAGAGACCCAGTACTTC

d_call: -
v_call: TRBV6-5
clone_size: -
j_call: TRBJ2-6
cdr3_aa: CASTSQAGANVLTF
cdr3_nt: TGTGCCAGCACCTCACAGGCTGGAGCCAACGTCCTGACTTTC

d_call: TRBD2
v_call: TRBV15
clone_size: -
j_call: TRBJ2-1
cdr3_aa: CATSRLAGGVNEQFF
cdr3_nt: TGTGCCACCAGTCGACTAGCGGGGGGGGTGAATGAGCAGTTCTTC

d_call: -
v_call: TRBV6-5
clone_size: -
j_call: TRBJ1-4
cdr3_aa: CATQQGLNEKLFF
cdr3_nt: TGTGCCACTCAACAGGGCCTGAATGAAAAACTGTTTTTT

d_call: TRBD1
v_call: TRBV5-1
clone_size: -
j_call: TRBJ2-1
cdr3_aa: CASSPEPGTGGNEQFF
cdr3_nt: TGCGCCAGCAGTCCGGAACCCGGGACAGGGGGGAATGAGCAGTTCTTC

d_call: -
v_call: TRBV24-1
clone_size: once
j_call: TRBJ2-3
cdr3_aa: CATSDASRGTQYF
cdr3_nt: TGTGCCACCAGTGATGCTTCACGGGGTACGCAGTATTTT

d_call: -
v_call: TRBV7-3
clone_size: once
j_call: TRBJ2-5
cdr3_aa: CASSLLGPNTQETQYF
cdr3_nt: TGTGCCAGCAGCTTACTCGGACCAAACACTCAAGAGACCCAGTACTTC

d_call: TRBD1
v_call: TRBV11-2
clone_size: -
j_call: TRBJ1-2
cdr3_aa: CASSANTGQGYGYTF
cdr3_nt: TGTGCCAGCAGCGCAAACACGGGACAGGGATATGGCTACACCTTC

d_call: TRBD1
v_call: TRBV6-5
clone_size: -
j_call: TRBJ1-2
cdr3_aa: CASRGTANYGYTF
cdr3_nt: TGTGCCAGCAGGGGGACAGCAAACTATGGCTACACCTTC

d_call: -
v_call: TRBV4-2
clone_size: once
j_call: TRBJ2-1
cdr3_aa: CASSQVGAGTNNEQFF
cdr3_nt: TGTGCCAGCAGCCAAGTAGGAGCCGGAACGAACAATGAGCAGTTCTTC

d_call: -
v_call: TRBV5-1
clone_size: -
j_call: TRBJ1-4
cdr3_aa: CASSLEGTTNEKLFF
cdr3_nt: TGCGCCAGCAGCCTGGAGGGTACGACTAATGAAAAACTGTTTTTT

d_call: -
v_call: TRBV11-2
clone_size: -
j_call: TRBJ1-1
cdr3_aa: CASSFGAGTEAFF
cdr3_nt: TGTGCCAGCAGCTTCGGGGCTGGGACTGAAGCTTTCTTT

d_call: -
v_call: TRBV6-5
clone_size: -
j_call: TRBJ1-4
cdr3_aa: CASSYSWGSTNEKLFF
cdr3_nt: TGTGCCAGCAGTTACTCGTGGGGCTCAACTAATGAAAAACTGTTTTTT

d_call: -
v_call: TRBV28
clone_size: -
j_call: TRBJ2-2
cdr3_aa: CASKLGTGELFF
cdr3_nt: TGTGCCAGCAAATTGGGAACCGGGGAGCTGTTTTTT

d_call: TRBD2
v_call: TRBV6-5
clone_size: -
j_call: TRBJ2-3
cdr3_aa: CASSISGGATDTQYF
cdr3_nt: TGTGCCAGCAGCATTAGCGGGGGGGCCACAGATACGCAGTATTTT

d_call: -
v_call: TRBV25-1
clone_size: once
j_call: TRBJ2-3
cdr3_aa: CASRDYADTQYF
cdr3_nt: TGTGCCAGCAGGGATTATGCAGATACGCAGTATTTT

d_call: -
v_call: TRBV7-2
clone_size: -
j_call: TRBJ1-2
cdr3_aa: CASSLVSRRYGYTF
cdr3_nt: TGTGCCAGCAGCTTAGTATCGCGCCGCTATGGCTACACCTTC

d_call: -
v_call: TRBV28
clone_size: -
j_call: TRBJ2-5
cdr3_aa: CASSLAGPETQYF
cdr3_nt: TGTGCCAGCAGTTTGGCGGGGCCAGAGACCCAGTACTTC

d_call: TRBD1
v_call: TRBV6-5
clone_size: -
j_call: TRBJ1-5
cdr3_aa: CASSLTGVNQPQHF
cdr3_nt: TGTGCCAGCAGCTTGACAGGGGTCAATCAGCCCCAGCATTTT

d_call: TRBD1
v_call: TRBV6-6
clone_size: -
j_call: TRBJ1-5
cdr3_aa: CASRGQGAGNQPQHF
cdr3_nt: TGTGCCAGCCGTGGACAGGGGGCTGGCAATCAGCCCCAGCATTTT

d_call: -
v_call: TRBV7-9
clone_size: -
j_call: TRBJ1-4
cdr3_aa: CASSKTRDNNEKLFF
cdr3_nt: TGTGCCAGCAGCAAAACGCGGGACAATAATGAAAAACTGTTTTTT

d_call: TRBD2
v_call: TRBV4-1
clone_size: -
j_call: TRBJ2-1
cdr3_aa: CASSYTGGGVYNEQFF
cdr3_nt: TGCGCCAGCAGTTACACTGGCGGGGGAGTTTACAATGAGCAGTTCTTC

d_call: -
v_call: TRBV7-9
clone_size: once
j_call: TRBJ2-1
cdr3_aa: CASSLRGGLEQFF
cdr3_nt: TGTGCCAGCAGCCTAAGGGGGGGCCTTGAGCAGTTCTTC

d_call: -
v_call: TRBV2
clone_size: -
j_call: TRBJ1-4
cdr3_aa: CASSEAPRSTWREKLFF
cdr3_nt: TGTGCCAGCAGTGAAGCGCCCAGAAGTACATGGCGAGAAAAACTGTTTTTT

d_call: TRBD2
v_call: TRBV2
clone_size: -
j_call: TRBJ2-3
cdr3_aa: CASSRAGGYTNTQYF
cdr3_nt: TGTGCCAGCAGTCGGGCGGGGGGGTATACAAATACGCAGTATTTT

d_call: -
v_call: TRBV24-1
clone_size: -
j_call: TRBJ2-3
cdr3_aa: CATSAPQSTDTQYF
cdr3_nt: TGTGCCACCAGTGCCCCCCAGAGCACAGATACGCAGTATTTT

d_call: TRBD1
v_call: TRBV6-2/TRBV6-3
clone_size: -
j_call: TRBJ1-5
cdr3_aa: CASSYSSSRDRFYSNQPQHF
cdr3_nt: TGTGCCAGCAGTTACTCGAGTAGCAGGGACAGGTTTTATAGCAATCAGCCCCAGCATTTT

d_call: TRBD2
v_call: TRBV5-1
clone_size: -
j_call: TRBJ2-3
cdr3_aa: CASSLAGSLLAGLLF
cdr3_nt: TGCGCCAGCAGCTTGGCCGGGTCCCTACTAGCGGGTCTTCTTTTT

d_call: -
v_call: TRBV24-1
clone_size: -
j_call: TRBJ1-6
cdr3_aa: CATRQKPRDSSSSYNSPLHF
cdr3_nt: TGTGCCACCAGACAAAAACCCCGGGACTCCTCTAGCTCCTATAATTCACCCCTCCACTTT

d_call: -
v_call: TRBV14
clone_size: -
j_call: TRBJ1-2
cdr3_aa: CASSQATVYGYTF
cdr3_nt: TGTGCCAGCAGCCAGGCTACAGTTTATGGCTACACCTTC

d_call: -
v_call: TRBV2
clone_size: -
j_call: TRBJ2-3
cdr3_aa: CASGKQGDTQYF
cdr3_nt: TGTGCCAGCGGAAAACAGGGTGATACGCAGTATTTT

d_call: -
v_call: TRBV7-9
clone_size: -
j_call: TRBJ1-1
cdr3_aa: CASSSVWTMNTEAFF
cdr3_nt: TGTGCCAGCAGCTCAGTATGGACAATGAACACTGAAGCTTTCTTT

d_call: -
v_call: TRBV5-1
clone_size: -
j_call: TRBJ2-1
cdr3_aa: CASSFARVSYNEQFF
cdr3_nt: TGCGCCAGCAGCTTCGCCAGGGTCTCCTACAATGAGCAGTTCTTC